A single sample is the source of the 20 T cell receptor beta chains below, sequenced in a study of T cell responses to AZD1222 COVID-19 vaccine. Sequencing used immunoSEQ multiplex PCR; TCRdb keeps in-frame clones, though not all of them. The sample carries roughly 99,000 clones, roughly 90% recorded once. Sequencing used peripheral blood, obtained on day 0 of AZD1222 vaccination. These receptors were obtained from an adult in good health.

About this clone: At one of its ends the junction is not consistent with the germline gene, which may arise from a read error. The J gene is TRBJ1-2, the V gene TRBV19; tentative D call: TRBD1 (6 bases). This CDR3 region has 18 residues. The germline CDR1 and CDR2 sequences are LNHDA and SQIVND (reference sequence). The CDR3 protein is CASSIKTNSGASNYGYTF. The CDR3 DNA follows: TGTGCCAGTAGTATCAAAACCAACTCGGGGGCCTCTAATTATGGCTACACCTTC.

DNA for the CDR3: TGTGCCAGCAGCTTTCCGGGGGCCAACTATGGCTACACCTTC. This encodes CASSFPGANYGYTF. This chain connects TRBV5-4 to TRBJ1-2; a possible D gene is TRBD1 (6 bases). CDR3 size: 14 residues. CDR1 SGHNT and CDR2 YYREEE come from the germline V gene (reference sequence). Trimming took 2 bases from V and 2 from J, leaving 10 bases between them.

The chain couples TRBV9 to TRBJ1-3; D is ambiguous. This CDR3 has 17 residues. Germline assignment: CDR1 SGDLS and CDR2 YYNGEE. The germline V and J ends were trimmed by 0 bases and 1 base, with 14 bases remaining between them. The CDR3 bases are TGTGCCAGCAGCGTAGAGCCGCTCGGGGTATCTGGAAACACCATATATTTT. Translation gives CASSVEPLGVSGNTIYF. The whole variable domain, remainder taken from reference TRBV9 and TRBJ1-3, is DSGVTQTPKHLITATGQRVTLRCSPRSGDLSVYWYQQSLDQGLQFLIQYYNGEERAKGNILERFSAQQFPDLHSELNLSSLELGDSALYFCASSVEPLGVSGNTIYFGEGSWLTVV.

The V call is TRBV3-1 (or the pseudogene TRBV3-2), the J call TRBJ2-7, with a weak D call TRBD1 (5 bases). Germline V gene sequence: CDR1 LGHDT, CDR2 YNNKEL (reference sequence). Trimming shortened V by 3 bases and J by 2 bases, and 14 bases separated the two germline ends. CDR3 length equals 15 residues. In nucleotides, the CDR3 is TGTGCCAGCAGCCAGCCCCAGGGAACGGCCTACGAGCAGTACTTC. Translation: CASSQPQGTAYEQYF.

The J gene is TRBJ2-7, the V gene TRBV9; 8 bases agree with TRBD1. There are 15 residues in the CDR3. Germline V gives CDR1 SGDLS, CDR2 YYNGEE. V shed 2 bases, J shed 1 base, and the junction held 5 bases outside the gene matches. The CDR3 loop is CASSVSGTGSYEQYF. As DNA, the CDR3 is TGTGCCAGCAGCGTGTCCGGGACAGGATCCTACGAGCAGTACTTC.

This clone came up a few times. The chain uses TRBV11-3 and TRBJ1-1; D is ambiguous. The germline V and J ends were trimmed by 3 bases and 2 bases, with 10 bases remaining between them. CDR1 is SGHNT and CDR2 is YENEEA in the germline V gene. CDR3 length equals 14 residues. CDR3: CASSLVGFNTEAFF. The CDR3, as DNA: TGTGCCAGCAGCTTGGTGGGGTTTAACACTGAAGCTTTCTTT.

V usage is TRBV19 and J usage is TRBJ2-6; D uncertain. The germline V gene has CDR1 LNHDA and CDR2 SQIVND (reference sequence). This CDR3 is built from 14 residues. The V end lost 7 bases, the J end lost 0 bases, and 7 bases lay between the germline ends. CDR3 sequence: CASTVGSGANVLTF. The CDR3 DNA follows: TGTGCCAGTACGGTAGGCTCTGGGGCCAACGTCCTGACTTTC. Based on the CDR3 plus reference TRBV19 and TRBJ2-6, the full variable domain is DGGITQSPKYLFRKEGQNVTLSCEQNLNHDAMYWYRQDPGQGLRLIYYSQIVNDFQKGDIAEGYSVSREKKESFPLTVTSAQKNPTAFYLCASTVGSGANVLTFGAGSRLTVL.

There are a few counts of this clone. The V and J genes are TRBV28 and TRBJ1-1; no clear D gene. Germline CDR1 MDHEN, CDR2 SYDVKM. This CDR3 is built from 14 residues. V was trimmed by 3 bases and J by 2 bases, leaving 10 bases between them. CDR3 loop: CASSLAQLNTEAFF. The DNA of the CDR3 is TGTGCCAGCAGTTTGGCACAGTTAAACACTGAAGCTTTCTTT.

The V call is TRBV28, the J call TRBJ2-7, with a tentative D call TRBD1 (6 bases). Germline loops: CDR1 MDHEN, CDR2 SYDVKM. The CDR3 spans 15 residues. The V end was cut by 4 bases, the J end by 2 bases, with 15 bases between. This chain's CDR3 is CASSSYEGVPYEQYF. The CDR3 nucleotides are TGTGCCAGCAGTTCCTATGAGGGGGTCCCCTACGAGCAGTACTTC.

The V and J genes are TRBV6-5 and TRBJ2-7; D is possibly TRBD2 (5 bases). CDR3 length equals 16 residues. The germline CDR1 and CDR2 sequences are MNHEY and SVGAGI. Trimming took 0 bases from V and 2 from J, leaving 14 bases between them. The CDR3 nucleotides are TGTGCCAGCAGTTACTCCGGTGGGGTAGCGACCTACGAGCAGTACTTC. Amino acid sequence: CASSYSGGVATYEQYF.

This clone was recorded once. The V call is TRBV28, the J call TRBJ1-5; perhaps TRBD1 as D (6 bases). CDR1 MDHEN and CDR2 SYDVKM come from the germline V gene. The CDR3 is made up of 16 amino acids. Trimming took off 6 bases at V and 0 bases at J, with 15 bases between the two ends. This CDR3 is CASSLPQGYSNQPQHF. The CDR3 nucleotides read TGTGCCAGCAGCCTGCCCCAGGGGTATAGCAATCAGCCCCAGCATTTT.

The chain carries TRBV5-1 and TRBJ2-7; D may match TRBD1 or TRBD2 (5 bases each). The CDR3 length is 12 residues. The germline V and J ends were trimmed by 2 bases and 7 bases, with 10 bases remaining between them. Germline CDR1 reads SGHRS; CDR2 reads YFSETQ. The CDR3 DNA follows: TGCGCCAGCAGCTTTCAGGGCGGGGAGCAGTACTTC. Encoded protein: CASSFQGGEQYF.

V usage is TRBV28 and J usage is TRBJ2-7; 9 bases fit TRBD1. V shed 6 bases, J shed 6 bases, and the junction held 9 bases outside the gene matches. In germline, CDR1 is MDHEN, CDR2 SYDVKM. CDR3 length: 14 residues. The CDR3 sequence is CASRTGTGFFEQYF. The CDR3, as DNA: TGTGCCAGCAGGACCGGGACAGGGTTTTTCGAGCAGTACTTC.

This chain joins TRBV28 and TRBJ2-7; D uncertain. V lost 4 bases and J lost 4, with 11 bases in between. CDR3 length: 13 amino acids. Germline V gene sequence: CDR1 MDHEN, CDR2 SYDVKM. The CDR3 DNA follows: TGTGCCAGCAGTTCGAGTACTGGGTACGAGCAGTACTTC. Encoded protein: CASSSSTGYEQYF.

The rearrangement links TRBV6-5 to TRBJ1-2, with no clear D. V shed 10 bases and J shed 4 bases, with 13 bases lying between them. The CDR3 covers 12 residues. In germline, CDR1 is MNHEY, CDR2 SVGAGI. The CDR3 bases are TGTGCCACAGCGGACCGTGCCTATGGCTACACCTTC. Its protein product is CATADRAYGYTF.

The rearrangement links TRBV14 to TRBJ1-1; 12 bases map to TRBD1. The V segment lost 2 bases and the J segment 7 bases; nucleotides outside the gene matches: 5. This CDR3 contains 15 residues. Germline V gene sequence: CDR1 SGHDN, CDR2 FVKESK. The CDR3 is CASSQPGQGAREAFF. The CDR3 DNA reads as TGTGCCAGCAGCCAACCGGGACAGGGGGCGCGTGAAGCTTTCTTT.

The V gene is TRBV21-1, the J gene TRBJ1-1. TRBV21-1 is a pseudogene segment. The length of the CDR3 is 11 residues. Here the CDR3 DNA reads TGTGCCAGCAGCCTCGCGGTCGGGGCTTTCTTT. Protein product: CASSLAVGAFF.

The chain employs TRBV11-3 and TRBJ1-1; perhaps TRBD1 as D (5 bases). V lost 4 bases to trimming and J lost 3 bases, with 15 bases between them. There are 15 residues in the CDR3. From germline, CDR1 is SGHNT and CDR2 YENEEA. CDR3: CASSSQGGVDTEAFF. CDR3 nucleotide sequence: TGTGCCAGCAGCTCTCAAGGAGGGGTCGACACTGAAGCTTTCTTT.

In this sample, this clone turned up once. CDR3 residues: CASSRGDREAFYGYTF. The CDR3 coding sequence is TGTGCCAGCAGTCGAGGGGACAGGGAAGCCTTCTATGGCTACACCTTC. This chain joins TRBV6-6 and TRBJ1-2; TRBD1 matches 9 bases. This CDR3 region has 16 residues. CDR1 and CDR2 from the germline V gene are MNHNY and SVGAGI (reference sequence). The V segment lost 5 bases and the J segment 4 bases; nucleotides outside the gene matches: 11.

The chain joins TRBV7-3 to TRBJ2-1; D unclear. CDR1 SGHTA and CDR2 FQGTGA come from the germline V gene. This CDR3 spans 15 amino acids. The V end was cut by 2 bases, the J end by 0 bases, with 8 bases between. The CDR3 bases are TGTGCCAGCAGCTTAGATAAAAGCTCCTACAATGAGCAGTTCTTC. Its translation: CASSLDKSSYNEQFF.